This T cell receptor (beta chain) emerged from a study of CD8 T cells in Susac syndrome. When the RNA was reverse transcribed, random hexamers were used with an input of about 0.5 to 1 ug. TCRdb redid the calling of the immunoSEQ multiplex PCR reads with MiXCR, one entry per CDR3 protein. This table has about 300,000 distinct CDR3 sequences, 70% to 90% appearing once. The CDR3 consists of 13 residues. Per germline, CDR1 DFQATT and CDR2 SNEGSKA (reference sequence). The origin of this receptor is a human donor with multiple sclerosis. The chain is built from TRBV20-1 and TRBJ1-2, with 8 nucleotides matching TRBD1. The sequencing sample was made of CD8+ T cells from PBMCs. The CDR3 nucleotides read TGCAGCGGTTGGGACAGGAGTGGATATGGCTACACCTTC. Protein: CSGWDRSGYGYTF.